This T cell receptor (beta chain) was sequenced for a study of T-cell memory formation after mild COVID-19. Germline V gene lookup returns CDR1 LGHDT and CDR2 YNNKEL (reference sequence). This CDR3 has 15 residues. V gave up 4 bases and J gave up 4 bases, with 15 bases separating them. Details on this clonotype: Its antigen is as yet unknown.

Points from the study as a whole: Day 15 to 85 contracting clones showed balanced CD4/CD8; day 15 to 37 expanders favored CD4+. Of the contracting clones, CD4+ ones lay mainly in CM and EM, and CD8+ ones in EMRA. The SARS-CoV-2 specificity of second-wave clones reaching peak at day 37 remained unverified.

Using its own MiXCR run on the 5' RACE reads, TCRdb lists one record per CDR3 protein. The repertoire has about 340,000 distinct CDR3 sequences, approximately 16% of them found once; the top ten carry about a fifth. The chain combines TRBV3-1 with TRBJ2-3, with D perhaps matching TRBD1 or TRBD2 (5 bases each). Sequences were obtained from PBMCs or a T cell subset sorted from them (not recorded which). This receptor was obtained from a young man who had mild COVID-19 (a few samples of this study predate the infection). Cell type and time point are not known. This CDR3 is CASSLGVLVPDTQYF. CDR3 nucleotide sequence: TGTGCCAGCAGCCTGGGGGTCCTCGTCCCAGATACGCAGTATTTT.